This is a list of T cell receptor beta chains from one sample in a study of cytomegalovirus exposure and HLA in healthy donors. TCRdb's copy holds only in-frame clones and misses some; the assay was immunoSEQ multiplex PCR. There are 120,000 to 150,000 clones in the sample; 76% occur only once, and approximately 1.6% lies in the top ten. The specimen sequenced was PBMCs. The receptors were sampled from a woman between 40 and 55 years old in good health and CMV-seronegative. CDR3s include the opening cysteine and the closing phenylalanine or tryptophan. A D gene is named only where the DNA matches it firmly. A row's size may be missing; if present it is once, few, many or a size class.

NA TRBJ2-7 TRBV30 NA 14 TGTGCCTGGAAACTCACAGGGTGGACCTACGAGCAGTACTTC CAWKLTGWTYEQYF
NA TRBJ2-7 TRBV28 NA 14 TGTGCCAGCAGTTTAGGCGGGGTCTCCTACGAGCAGTACTTC CASSLGGVSYEQYF
few TRBJ1-1 TRBV18 TRBD1 15 TGTGCCAGCTCACCGAGGGACAGGATGAACACTGAAGCTTTCTTT CASSPRDRMNTEAFF
NA TRBJ1-2 TRBV4-2 NA 13 TGTGCCAGCAGCCAAGAAGGGGGCTATGGCTACACCTTC CASSQEGGYGYTF
NA TRBJ2-5 TRBV5-4 NA 12 TGTGCCAGCAGCCCTGGGGGGGAGACCCAGTACTTC CASSPGGETQYF
NA TRBJ1-2 TRBV29-1 NA 16 TGCAGCGTTGAACGCACGACAGGAACCGGACGGGGAGGCTACACCTTC CSVERTTGTGRGGYTF
NA TRBJ2-2 TRBV28 NA 15 TGTGCCAGCACCCCCAGGCAGGGTAAAACCGGGGAGCTGTTTTTT CASTPRQGKTGELFF
NA TRBJ1-5 TRBV14 NA 14 TGTGCCAGCAGCCAATCGGGGAACAATCAGCCCCAGCATTTT CASSQSGNNQPQHF
once TRBJ2-4 TRBV4-2 NA 16 TGTGCCAGCAGCCAAGGGCTAGGCTTCGTTCCGGACATTCAGTACTTC CASSQGLGFVPDIQYF
NA TRBJ2-3 TRBV6-1 NA 11 TGTGCCAGCAGGGGCGAATATACGCAGTATTTT CASRGEYTQYF
NA TRBJ1-3 TRBV5-8 NA 15 TGTGCCAGCAGCTGGGGACACTACTCTGGAAACACCATATATTTT CASSWGHYSGNTIYF
NA TRBJ2-7 TRBV6-5 NA 13 TGTGCCAGCAGGGAACTCGCGGGAAGCGAGCAGTACTTC CASRELAGSEQYF
NA TRBJ1-6 TRBV19 NA 15 TGTGCCAGTAGACCCCCCTTGGGGGGTAATTCACCCCTCCACTTT CASRPPLGGNSPLHF
NA TRBJ2-6 TRBV5-8 TRBD1 17 TGTGCCAGCAGCCCGGGACAGGGGGAGCCTGGGGCCAACGTCCTGACTTTC CASSPGQGEPGANVLTF
NA TRBJ1-2 TRBV11-2 NA 14 TGTGCCAGCAGCTTAGACGTAGCAGGGAGGGGCTACACCTTC CASSLDVAGRGYTF
few TRBJ1-3 TRBV18 TRBD1 15 TGTGCCAGCTCACCCATGACAGGGTTGGGAAACACCATATATTTT CASSPMTGLGNTIYF
few TRBJ1-4 TRBV19 TRBD1 16 TGTGCCAGTAGTATGGGACGACAGGGTTCTAATGAAAAACTGTTTTTT CASSMGRQGSNEKLFF
NA TRBJ2-3 TRBV5-1 TRBD2 15 TGCGCCAGCAGCTTGTTCGGGGGGGGTAGTGATACGCAGTATTTT CASSLFGGGSDTQYF
NA TRBJ2-3 TRBV5-5 NA 16 TGTGCCAGCCAACAGGGTGTTGGAGTGAGCACAGATACGCAGTATTTT CASQQGVGVSTDTQYF
NA TRBJ1-2 TRBV19 NA 14 TGTGCCAGTAGTATAGGGGCTGAGTTCTATGGCTACACCTTC CASSIGAEFYGYTF
NA TRBJ2-1 TRBV5-1 TRBD1 13 TGCGCCAGCGGGACAGGGGGGTCCAATGAGCAGTTCTTC CASGTGGSNEQFF
NA TRBJ1-4 TRBV5-1 NA 17 TGCGCCAGCAGCTTGGCCCCGGCAACCGCGGGCGGTGAAAAACTGTTTTTT CASSLAPATAGGEKLFF
NA TRBJ1-1 TRBV5-1 NA 15 TGCGCCAGCAGCCCGGGGGGGTGGGCGAACACTGAAGCTTTCTTT CASSPGGWANTEAFF
once TRBJ2-5 TRBV11-2 NA 10 TGTGGGGAGGGGGGAGAGACCCAGTACTTC CGEGGETQYF
NA TRBJ1-5 TRBV5-6 NA 14 TGTGCCAGCAGCTTAAACAGGCTAACTGGGCCCCAGCATTTT CASSLNRLTGPQHF
NA TRBJ1-5 TRBV6-5 NA 14 TGTGCCAGCAGCGGCGGGGGGAGGAATCAGCCCCAGCATTTT CASSGGGRNQPQHF
NA TRBJ1-1 TRBV2 TRBD1 14 TGTGCCAGCAGGTCCGGGACAGCGAACACTGAAGCTTTCTTT CASRSGTANTEAFF
NA TRBJ2-7 TRBV7-9 NA 11 TGTGCCAGCAGCTTAGATCGCGTACAGTACTTC CASSLDRVQYF
NA TRBJ1-2 TRBV6-1 NA 13 TGTGCCAGCAGCCTCGACAGGAACTATGGCTACACCTTC CASSLDRNYGYTF
NA TRBJ1-2 TRBV28 NA 16 TGTGCCAGCAGTCCCCTATACAACACAGTAAACTATGGCTACACCTTC CASSPLYNTVNYGYTF
few TRBJ2-3 TRBV20-1 NA 11 TGCAGGACAGGTCACACAGATACGCAGTATTTT CRTGHTDTQYF
NA TRBJ2-5 TRBV6-1 TRBD2 15 TGTGCCAGCACGCGAGGACTAGCGTTCCAAGAGACCCAGTACTTC CASTRGLAFQETQYF
NA TRBJ2-1 TRBV5-1 NA 17 TGCGCCAGCAGCTTGGCCGGCGGGAGAACCTCAGGGGATGAGCAGTTCTTC CASSLAGGRTSGDEQFF
NA TRBJ1-5 TRBV27 TRBD1 17 TGTGCCAGCAGTTTACGAGGTGACAGGGCAAGCAATCAGCCCCAGCATTTT CASSLRGDRASNQPQHF
NA TRBJ1-4 TRBV28 NA 13 TGTGCCAGCAGTGGCGGGGGGAATGAAAAACTGTTTTTT CASSGGGNEKLFF
NA TRBJ2-7 TRBV30 TRBD1 14 TGTGCCTGGAACCAAGGGACAGGACGGTACGAGCAGTACTTC CAWNQGTGRYEQYF
once TRBJ1-2 TRBV11-2 NA 14 TGTGCCAGCACCAGCATCGGGGGGAACTATGGCTACACCTTC CASTSIGGNYGYTF